Listed below are T cell receptor beta chains from one sample, sequenced in a study of cytomegalovirus exposure and HLA in healthy donors. Method: immunoSEQ multiplex PCR; TCRdb's copy keeps in-frame clones and lacks some. The table has more than 150,000 clones, roughly 80% seen once; the top ten hold 2.8%. Sequences were obtained from PBMCs. Receptor source: a woman aged 18-29 years in good health and CMV-seropositive. Each CDR3 is given with its conserved first and last residue.

V gene | CDR3 protein
TRBV29-1 | CSVLTKTYEQYF
TRBV19 | CASSFGTVNTEAFF
TRBV21-1 | CASSKPRDWGCNEQFF
TRBV9 | CASSVLGQNTGELFF
TRBV27 | CASSLMAEGEQFF
TRBV6-1 | CASSEIPPGTSTDEAFF
TRBV27 | CASSQGDYSWYEQYF
TRBV5-6 | CASSLGKPYEQYF
TRBV6-1 | CASSEAGGGGHEQYF
TRBV7-2 | CASSPRGYPALTGELFF
TRBV7-2 | CASSLQETQYF
TRBV5-1 | CASSVEYQETQYF
TRBV2 | CASTSGVDNEQFF
TRBV6-5 | CASSQGLGTDTQYF
TRBV18 | CASSPETGQIGPQHF
TRBV6-1 | CASSLRGGNEKLFF
TRBV10-3 | CAIRASAGTANTGELFF
TRBV5-1 | CASSFRLGDGYTF
TRBV4-1 | CASSQIQGTEAFF
TRBV29-1 | CSAHGGATTEAFF
TRBV7-3 | CASSPKGAHGYTF
TRBV7-3 | CASSVDRGSEQYF
TRBV6-5 | CASSPPDGFSQPQHF
TRBV7-8 | CASSLKVRDGEAFF
TRBV4-2 | CASSQQVHDTEAFF
TRBV19 | CASSWTGQETQYF
TRBV9 | CASSVKGGRVGEQFF
TRBV9 | CASGGLAISGELFF
TRBV4-3 | CASSQELRGGTGANVLTF
TRBV19 | CASSAGVLGEKLFF
TRBV2 | CASSLNRALLKGTEAFF
TRBV7-3 | CASSVAGGTGELFF
TRBV29-1 | CSVVAGAGYTF
TRBV4-1 | CASSQDRGGGAFF
TRBV5-1 | CASSREGRSDNEQFF
TRBV18 | CASSPTSGGVLEQFF
TRBV5-6 | CASSPGTGLPGTEAFF
TRBV28 | CASLGRDQPQHF
TRBV5-4 | CASSLYSTNEKLFF
TRBV7-3 | CASSSTGDSYEQYF
TRBV14 | CASSQGTGLTDTDTQYF
TRBV27 | CASSRDSLAYGYTF
TRBV2 | CASSASGEPYEQYF
TRBV9 | CASSVVGQGSSEQYF
TRBV5-6 | CASRPNRAGELFF
TRBV11-2 | CASSSGESYNEQFF
TRBV19 | CASSSQQGGRQPQHF
TRBV2 | CASSGGADADTQYF